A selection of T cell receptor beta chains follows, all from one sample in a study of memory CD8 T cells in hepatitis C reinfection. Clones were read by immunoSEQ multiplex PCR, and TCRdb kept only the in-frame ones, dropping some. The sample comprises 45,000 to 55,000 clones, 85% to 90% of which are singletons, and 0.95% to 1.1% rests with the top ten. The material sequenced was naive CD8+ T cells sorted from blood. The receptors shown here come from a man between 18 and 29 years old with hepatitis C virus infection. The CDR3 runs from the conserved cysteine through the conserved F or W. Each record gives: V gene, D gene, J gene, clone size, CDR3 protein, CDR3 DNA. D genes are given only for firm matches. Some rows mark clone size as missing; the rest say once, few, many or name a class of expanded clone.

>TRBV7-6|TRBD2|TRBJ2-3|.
CASSLLAGGLTDTQYF
TGTGCCAGCAGCTTACTAGCGGGGGGGCTTACAGATACGCAGTATTTT
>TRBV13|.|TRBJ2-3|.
CASSPQQDSTDTQYF
TGTGCCAGCAGCCCCCAACAGGATAGCACAGATACGCAGTATTTT
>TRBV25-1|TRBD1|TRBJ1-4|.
CASRGDRGRKTMREKLFF
TGTGCCAGCAGGGGGGACAGGGGGCGGAAAACGATGCGTGAAAAACTGTTTTTT
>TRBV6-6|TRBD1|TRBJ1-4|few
CASSYLGGRNEKLFF
TGTGCCAGCAGTTACTTAGGGGGCAGAAATGAAAAACTGTTTTTT
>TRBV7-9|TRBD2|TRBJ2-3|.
CASSPASGSTDTQYF
TGTGCCAGCAGCCCTGCTAGCGGGAGCACAGATACGCAGTATTTT
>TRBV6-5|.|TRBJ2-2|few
CASSRTTGELFF
TGTGCCAGCAGTAGGACAACCGGGGAGCTGTTTTTT
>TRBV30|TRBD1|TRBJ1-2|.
CAWSEGQGANYGYTF
TGTGCCTGGAGTGAGGGACAGGGGGCGAACTATGGCTACACCTTC
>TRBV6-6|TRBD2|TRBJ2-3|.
CASSYRLAADTQYF
TGTGCCAGCAGCTATCGACTAGCGGCAGATACGCAGTATTTT
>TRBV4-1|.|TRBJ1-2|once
CASSHSAGNTGYTF
TGCGCCAGCAGCCACAGCGCCGGAAATACCGGCTACACCTTC
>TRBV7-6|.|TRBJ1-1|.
CASSLGVGQPRGLMNTEAFF
TGTGCCAGCAGCTTAGGCGTCGGACAGCCAAGGGGTCTTATGAACACTGAAGCTTTCTTT
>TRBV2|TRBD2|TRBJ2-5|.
CASTWTSGGSETQYF
TGTGCCAGCACTTGGACTAGCGGGGGTTCTGAGACCCAGTACTTC
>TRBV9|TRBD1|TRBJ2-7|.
CASSVAGTGGLYEQYF
TGTGCCAGCAGCGTGGCCGGGACAGGGGGCCTGTACGAGCAGTACTTC
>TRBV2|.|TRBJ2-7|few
CASRASYEQYF
TGTGCCAGCAGAGCCTCCTACGAGCAGTACTTC
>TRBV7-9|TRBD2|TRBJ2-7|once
CASSRQLAGGPGEQYF
TGTGCCAGCAGCCGCCAGCTAGCGGGAGGGCCGGGGGAGCAGTACTTC
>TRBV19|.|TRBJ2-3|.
CASSIIGGPTDTQYF
TGTGCCAGTAGTATCATTGGCGGCCCCACAGATACGCAGTATTTT